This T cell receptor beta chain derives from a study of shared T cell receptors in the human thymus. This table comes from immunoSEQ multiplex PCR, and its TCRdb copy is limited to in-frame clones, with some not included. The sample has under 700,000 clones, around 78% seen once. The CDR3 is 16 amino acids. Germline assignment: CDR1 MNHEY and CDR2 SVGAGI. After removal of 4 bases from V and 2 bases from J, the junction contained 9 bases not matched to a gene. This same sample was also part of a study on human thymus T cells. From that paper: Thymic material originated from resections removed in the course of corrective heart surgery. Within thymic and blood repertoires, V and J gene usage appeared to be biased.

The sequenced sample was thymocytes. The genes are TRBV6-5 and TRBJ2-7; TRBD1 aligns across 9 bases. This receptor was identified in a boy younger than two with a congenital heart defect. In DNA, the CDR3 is TGTGCCAGCAGTTCCCCCGGGACAGGGAGTGCCTACGAGCAGTACTTC. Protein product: CASSSPGTGSAYEQYF.